The T cell receptor (beta chain) described here comes from a study of CD4 T cells in relation to SARS-CoV-2 and coronaviruses. About the research overall: Convalescent donors were aged about 21 to 75, with median around 40 years. Of the patients, fewer than 10 were male, a few female, two Hispanic.

About this clone: Its antigen is still unknown.

CDR3 length equals 16 residues. Germline values: CDR1 SGHVS, CDR2 FNYEAQ. The junction had 6 bases not matched to a gene; V was cut back by 5 bases and J by 0 bases. For 10 days, some 9.7 x 10^4 sorted CD4+ cells grew with T cell-depleted PBMCs and CEF. Profiling relied on immunoSEQ multiplex PCR, and the TCRdb table lists in-frame clones only, not all of them. The sample carries about 36,000 clones, around 77% recorded once. Sequenced input: memory CD4+ T cells from PBMCs, cultured in vitro. The TCR was taken from an adult with COVID-19. V is TRBV7-6 and J is TRBJ2-1, with 8 bases lining up with TRBD2. The CDR3 region has the DNA TGTGCCAGCAGCCCCCGCGGGGGGCCCTCCTACAATGAGCAGTTCTTC. Amino acid sequence: CASSPRGGPSYNEQFF.